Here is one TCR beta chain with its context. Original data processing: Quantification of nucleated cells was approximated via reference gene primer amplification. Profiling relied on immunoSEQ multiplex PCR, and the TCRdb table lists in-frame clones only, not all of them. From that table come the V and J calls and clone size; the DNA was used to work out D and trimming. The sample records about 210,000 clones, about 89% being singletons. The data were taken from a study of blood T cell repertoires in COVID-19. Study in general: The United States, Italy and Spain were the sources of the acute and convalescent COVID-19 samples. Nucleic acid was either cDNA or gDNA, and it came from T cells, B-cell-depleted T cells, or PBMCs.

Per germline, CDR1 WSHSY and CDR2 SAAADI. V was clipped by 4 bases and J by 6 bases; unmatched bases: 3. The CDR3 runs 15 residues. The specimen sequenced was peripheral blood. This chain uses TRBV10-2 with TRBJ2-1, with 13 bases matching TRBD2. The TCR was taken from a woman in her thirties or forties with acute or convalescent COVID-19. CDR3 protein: CASSVTSGGLNEQFF. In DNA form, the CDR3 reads TGCGCCAGCAGTGTGACTAGCGGGGGGCTCAATGAGCAGTTCTTC.